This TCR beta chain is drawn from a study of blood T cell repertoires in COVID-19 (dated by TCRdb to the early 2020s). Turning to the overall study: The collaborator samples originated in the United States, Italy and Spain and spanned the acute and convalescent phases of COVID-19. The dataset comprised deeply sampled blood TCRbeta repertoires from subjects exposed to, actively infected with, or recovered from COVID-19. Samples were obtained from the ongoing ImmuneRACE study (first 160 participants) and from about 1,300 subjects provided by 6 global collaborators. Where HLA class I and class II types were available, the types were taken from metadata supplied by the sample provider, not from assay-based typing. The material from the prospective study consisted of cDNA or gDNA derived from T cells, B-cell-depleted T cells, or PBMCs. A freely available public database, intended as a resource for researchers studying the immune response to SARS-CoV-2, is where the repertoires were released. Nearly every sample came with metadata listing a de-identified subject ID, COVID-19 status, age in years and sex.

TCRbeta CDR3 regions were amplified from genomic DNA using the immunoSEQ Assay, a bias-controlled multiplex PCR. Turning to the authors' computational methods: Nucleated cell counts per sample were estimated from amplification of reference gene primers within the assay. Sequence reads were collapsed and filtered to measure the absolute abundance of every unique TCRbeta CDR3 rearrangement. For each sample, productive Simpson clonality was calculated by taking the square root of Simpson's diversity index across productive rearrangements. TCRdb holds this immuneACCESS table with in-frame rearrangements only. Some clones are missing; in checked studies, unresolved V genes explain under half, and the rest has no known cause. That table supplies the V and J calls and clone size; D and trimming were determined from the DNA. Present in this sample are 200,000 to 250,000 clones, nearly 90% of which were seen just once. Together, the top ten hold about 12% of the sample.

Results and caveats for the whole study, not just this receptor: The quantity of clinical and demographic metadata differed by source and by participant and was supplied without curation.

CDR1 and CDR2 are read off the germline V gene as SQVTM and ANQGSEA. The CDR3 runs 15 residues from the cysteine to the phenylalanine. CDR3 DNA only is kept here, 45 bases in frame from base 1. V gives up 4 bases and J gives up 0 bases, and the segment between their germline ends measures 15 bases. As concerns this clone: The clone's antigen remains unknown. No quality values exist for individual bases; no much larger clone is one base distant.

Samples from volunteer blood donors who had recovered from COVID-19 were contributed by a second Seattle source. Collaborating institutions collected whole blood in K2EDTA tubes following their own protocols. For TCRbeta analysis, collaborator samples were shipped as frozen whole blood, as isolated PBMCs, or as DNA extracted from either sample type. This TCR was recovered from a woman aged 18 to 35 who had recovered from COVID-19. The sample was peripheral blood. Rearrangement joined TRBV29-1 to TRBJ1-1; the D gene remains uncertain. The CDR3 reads CSVAAAYSMNTEAFF. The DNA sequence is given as TGCAGCGTTGCAGCGGCATACTCCATGAACACTGAAGCTTTCTTT.